This TCR beta chain came from a study of response to subunit inactivated influenza vaccine. One entry per CDR3 protein results from TCRdb running MiXCR on the RT-PCR reads. The table records over 750,000 distinct CDR3 sequences, approximately 22% of them present only once. With 6 bases removed from V and 4 bases from J, the gap between germline ends came to 13 bases. The CDR3 totals 13 residues. The starting material was PBMCs from blood, obtained 5 days after vaccination. The receptor's source is a man aged 45 to 65 who received an inactivated influenza vaccine. This sequence joins TRBV12-3 or TRBV12-4 and TRBJ2-7; D may be TRBD1 or TRBD2 (5 bases each). DNA of the CDR3: TGTGCCAGCAGAACCGGGACGGGATACGAGCAGTACTTC. It codes for CASRTGTGYEQYF.